A selection of T cell receptor beta chains follows, all from one sample in a study of blood T cell repertoires in COVID-19. Profiled with immunoSEQ multiplex PCR; TCRdb holds only in-frame clones, not every one. This table has about 300,000 clones, roughly 86% appearing once. Sequencing was done on a sample of PBMCs or T cells enriched from blood (not recorded which). These TCRs come from a woman between 45 and 60 years old who had been exposed to COVID-19. The conserved cysteine and the conserved F or W are not part of the CDR3 here. Expanded clones get a size class; other rows say once, few or many, or leave the size out.

clone_size	v_call	cdr3_aa
-	TRBV30	AWSLGQGRTEAF
once	TRBV30	AWQPGQGIYYRGQPQH
-	TRBV29-1	SVASGVGELF
-	TRBV3-1/TRBV3-2	ASSQDQNYGYT
-	TRBV2	ASSGTGGYGYT
once	TRBV28	ASSSNRVHEQY
-	TRBV27	ASSSGGSYNSPLH
-	TRBV28	ASSLRAGGETQY
-	TRBV2	ASRAGTGRSEQY
few	TRBV2	ASTFRGDNEQF
-	TRBV19	ASRSLNARRDFEAF
-	TRBV27	ASSLRGTGMNTEAF
-	TRBV3-1/TRBV3-2	ASSRNRLGFVPETQY
-	TRBV5-1	ASSGGQPELAN
-	TRBV21-1	ASSKEPGRGLRETQY
-	TRBV11-1	ASSFGLAGGTDTQY
-	TRBV6-4	ASSDPPGGFGSPLH
-	TRBV27	ASSLFGQPIPYEQY
-	TRBV3-1/TRBV3-2	ASSQMTGSGNTIY
-	TRBV15	ATSPGGSGANVLT
few	TRBV6-1	ASSEQRGKSYNEQF
-	TRBV15	ATSIKRGQPQH
-	TRBV2	ASSEEWSGFQETQY
once	TRBV28	ASSPIGQGSKLF
-	TRBV7-6	ASSSRNRGSGSDTQY
-	TRBV4-1	ASSQQGLAGSYNEQF
few	TRBV9	ASSTGAAGDEKLF
-	TRBV2	ASEAGFLSNTGELF
-	TRBV5-1	ASSFDPGAATGELF
-	TRBV4-1	ASSQRQGALYEQY
-	TRBV19	ASSITRTDRGLNSPLH
-	TRBV25-1	ASSESHSGNTIY
-	TRBV5-4	ASSLASGVGEQF
few	TRBV12-3/TRBV12-4	ASSHQRGNTIY
-	TRBV18	ASSPSARSYEQY
few	TRBV9	ASSARQDFYGYT
-	TRBV7-9	ASSYRGQGGYT
few	TRBV4-2	ASSQVPGQFQETQY
-	TRBV11-2	ASSRGAEDGNTIY
-	TRBV5-4	ASSIGQGANNSPLH
-	TRBV5-1	ASSLVLGGTTNEKLF
-	TRBV10-3	AMGSDRPLLYEQY
-	TRBV11-3	ASSANSPQNTGELF
-	TRBV19	ASSSRQGGTYEQY
-	TRBV24-1	ATSVWGGNSETQY
-	TRBV5-8	ASSQGAGRRGYT
-	TRBV21-1	GAGQDKFCEDTEAF
once	TRBV7-9	ASTSWGDSSPLH
once	TRBV6-5	ASSHRAGDTEAF
-	TRBV7-9	ASSPTSTSGGREQY
-	TRBV10-3	AISESSGSYEQY
-	TRBV5-1	ASSSGGPSTDTQY
-	TRBV7-2	ASSLEQGVSLGGYT
once	TRBV4-2	ASKSGVNTGELF
-	TRBV7-2	ASSSTGNYGYT